This T cell receptor (beta chain) is drawn from a study of cytomegalovirus exposure and HLA in healthy donors. Amplification used 60 Vbeta primers and 13 Jbeta primers. Method: immunoSEQ multiplex PCR; TCRdb's copy keeps in-frame clones and lacks some. Here the sample spans 120,000 or so clones, around 76% being singletons. Germline V gives CDR1 SGHVS, CDR2 FNYEAQ. CDR3 length: 16 amino acids. With V trimmed by 2 bases and J by 7 bases, 11 bases remained unmatched. The specimen was PBMCs. The sequence was collected from a man aged 25-40 years in good health and CMV-seropositive. This chain uses TRBV7-6 with TRBJ2-7, with 10 bases aligning to TRBD2. CDR3 in DNA: TGTGCCAGCAGCTTAATGGGCAGCGGGGGGGCCCGGGAGCAGTACTTC. Protein: CASSLMGSGGAREQYF. The full variable domain, its missing parts supplied by reference TRBV7-6 and TRBJ2-7, is GAGVSQSPRYKVTKRGQDVALRCDPISGHVSLYWYRQALGQGPEFLTYFNYEAQQDKSGLPNDRFSAERPEGSISTLTIQRTEQRDSAMYRCASSLMGSGGAREQYFGPGTRLTVT.